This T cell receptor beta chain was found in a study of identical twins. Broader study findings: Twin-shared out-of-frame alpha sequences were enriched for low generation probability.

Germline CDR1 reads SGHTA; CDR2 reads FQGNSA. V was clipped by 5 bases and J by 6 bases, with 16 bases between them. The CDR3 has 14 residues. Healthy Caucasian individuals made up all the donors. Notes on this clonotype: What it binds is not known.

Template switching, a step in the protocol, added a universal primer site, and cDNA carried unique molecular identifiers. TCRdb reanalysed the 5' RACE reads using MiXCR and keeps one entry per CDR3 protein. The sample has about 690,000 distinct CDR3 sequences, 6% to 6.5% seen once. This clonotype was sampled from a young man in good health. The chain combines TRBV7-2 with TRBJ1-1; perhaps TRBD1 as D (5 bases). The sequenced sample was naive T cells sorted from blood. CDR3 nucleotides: TGTGCCAGCAGCCCCCAGCCCGGGGGGGCTGAAGCTTTCTTT. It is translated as CASSPQPGGAEAFF.